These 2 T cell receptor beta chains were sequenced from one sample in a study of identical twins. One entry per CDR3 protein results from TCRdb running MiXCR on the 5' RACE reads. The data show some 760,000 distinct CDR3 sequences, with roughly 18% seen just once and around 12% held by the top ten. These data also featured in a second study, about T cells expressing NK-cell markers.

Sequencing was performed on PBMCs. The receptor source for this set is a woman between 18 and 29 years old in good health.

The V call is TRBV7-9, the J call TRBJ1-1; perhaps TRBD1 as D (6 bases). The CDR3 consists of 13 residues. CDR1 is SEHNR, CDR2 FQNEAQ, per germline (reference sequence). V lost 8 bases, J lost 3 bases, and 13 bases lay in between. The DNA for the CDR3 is TGTGCCAGCGGCACAGGGAGCTACACTGAAGCTTTCTTT. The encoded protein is CASGTGSYTEAFF.

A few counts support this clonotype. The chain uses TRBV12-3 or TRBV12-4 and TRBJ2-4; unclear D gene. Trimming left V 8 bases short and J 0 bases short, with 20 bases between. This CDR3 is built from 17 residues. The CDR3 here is CASGPKGRSLAKNIQYF. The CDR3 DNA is TGTGCCAGCGGTCCAAAGGGCAGATCGTTAGCCAAAAACATTCAGTACTTC.